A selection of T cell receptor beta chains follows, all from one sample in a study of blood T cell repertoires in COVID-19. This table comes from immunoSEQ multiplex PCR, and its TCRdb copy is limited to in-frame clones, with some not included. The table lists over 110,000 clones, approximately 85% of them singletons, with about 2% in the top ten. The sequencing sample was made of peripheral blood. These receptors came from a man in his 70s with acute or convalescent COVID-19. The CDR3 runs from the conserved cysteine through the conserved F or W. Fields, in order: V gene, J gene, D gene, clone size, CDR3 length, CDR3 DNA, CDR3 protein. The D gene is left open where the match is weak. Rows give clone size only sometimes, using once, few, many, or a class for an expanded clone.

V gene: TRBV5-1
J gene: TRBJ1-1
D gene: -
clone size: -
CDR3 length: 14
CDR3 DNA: TGCGCCAGCAGCTTGACGGGGGTGAACACTGAAGCTTTCTTT
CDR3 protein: CASSLTGVNTEAFF

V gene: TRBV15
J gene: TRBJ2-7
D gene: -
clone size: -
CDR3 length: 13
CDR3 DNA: TGTGCCACCAGCAGGGCAGGCCGGTACGAGCAGTACTTC
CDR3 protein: CATSRAGRYEQYF

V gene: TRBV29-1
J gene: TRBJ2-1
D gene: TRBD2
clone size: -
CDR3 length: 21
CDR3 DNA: TGCAGCGTGCGAGGGGGGGCGCAAGGACTAGCGGGGCCGAGCTCCTACAATGAGCAGTTCTTC
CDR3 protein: CSVRGGAQGLAGPSSYNEQFF

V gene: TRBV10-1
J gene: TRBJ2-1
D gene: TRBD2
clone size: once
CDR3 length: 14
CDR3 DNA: TGCGCCAGCATGGCTAGCGGGAATTACAATGAGCAGTTCTTC
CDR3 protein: CASMASGNYNEQFF

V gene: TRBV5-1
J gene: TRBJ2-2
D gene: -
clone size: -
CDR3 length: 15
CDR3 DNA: TGCGCCAGCAGCTTAACGATCATAGCGACCGGGGAGCTGTTTTTT
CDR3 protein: CASSLTIIATGELFF

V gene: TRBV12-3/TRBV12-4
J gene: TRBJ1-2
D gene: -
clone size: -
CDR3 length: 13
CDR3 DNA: TGTGCCAGCAGCTCCACCTACAACTATGGCTACACCTTC
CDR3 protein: CASSSTYNYGYTF

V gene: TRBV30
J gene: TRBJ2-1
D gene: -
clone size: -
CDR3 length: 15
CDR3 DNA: TGTGCCTGGAGTAGCACGACGGGAGAGTGGAATGAGCAGTTCTTC
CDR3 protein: CAWSSTTGEWNEQFF

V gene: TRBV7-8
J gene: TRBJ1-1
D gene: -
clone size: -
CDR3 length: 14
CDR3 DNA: TGTGCCAGCAGCTTGGCCGCCAGGGACACTGAAGCTTTCTTT
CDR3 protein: CASSLAARDTEAFF

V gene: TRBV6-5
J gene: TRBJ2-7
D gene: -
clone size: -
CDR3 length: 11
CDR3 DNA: TGTGCCAGCAGCAACTACTACGAGCAGTACTTC
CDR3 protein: CASSNYYEQYF

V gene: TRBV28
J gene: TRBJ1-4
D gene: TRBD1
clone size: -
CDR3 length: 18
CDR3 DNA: TGTGCCAGCAGTTTAGGGGACAGGGCTTTCGCAACTAATGAAAAACTGTTTTTT
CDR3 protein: CASSLGDRAFATNEKLFF

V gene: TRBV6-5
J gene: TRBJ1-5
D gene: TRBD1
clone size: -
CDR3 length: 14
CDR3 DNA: TGTGCCAGCAGGAGACAGGGTCGCAATCAGCCCCAGCATTTT
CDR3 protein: CASRRQGRNQPQHF

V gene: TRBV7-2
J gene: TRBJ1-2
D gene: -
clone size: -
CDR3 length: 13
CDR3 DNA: TGTGCCAGCAGCCCCAGTGGAGGGTATGGCTACACCTTC
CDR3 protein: CASSPSGGYGYTF

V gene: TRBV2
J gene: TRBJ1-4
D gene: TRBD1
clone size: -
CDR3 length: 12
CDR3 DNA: TGTGCCACTGGACAGGGGAAGGAAAAACTGTTTTTT
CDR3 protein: CATGQGKEKLFF

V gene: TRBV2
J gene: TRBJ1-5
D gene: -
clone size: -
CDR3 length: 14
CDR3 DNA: TGTGCCAGCAGTGAAGCGAGGAGGAATCAGCCCCAGCATTTT
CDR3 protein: CASSEARRNQPQHF

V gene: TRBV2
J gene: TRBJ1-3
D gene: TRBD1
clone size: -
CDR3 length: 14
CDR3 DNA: TGTGCCAGCAGTGAAGTTGCAGGGGGAAGCACCATATATTTT
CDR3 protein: CASSEVAGGSTIYF

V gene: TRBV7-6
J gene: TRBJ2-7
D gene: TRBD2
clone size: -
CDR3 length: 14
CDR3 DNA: TGTGCCAGCAGCTTAGAACAAGCGGGAGCTGCCCAGTACTTC
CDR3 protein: CASSLEQAGAAQYF

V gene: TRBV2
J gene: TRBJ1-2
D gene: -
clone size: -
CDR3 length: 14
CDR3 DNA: TGTGCCAGCAGTTCCAACCGGGGTAACTATGGCTACACCTTC
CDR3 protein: CASSSNRGNYGYTF

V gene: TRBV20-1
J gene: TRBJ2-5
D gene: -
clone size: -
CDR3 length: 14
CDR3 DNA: TGCAGTGCTAGTAAATCCGGAGTTGAGGGGACCCAGTACTTC
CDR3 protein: CSASKSGVEGTQYF

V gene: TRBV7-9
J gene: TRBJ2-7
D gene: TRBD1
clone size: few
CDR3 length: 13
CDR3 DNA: TGTGCCAGCAGCTTAGAGACAGGGAACGAGCAGTACTTC
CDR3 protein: CASSLETGNEQYF

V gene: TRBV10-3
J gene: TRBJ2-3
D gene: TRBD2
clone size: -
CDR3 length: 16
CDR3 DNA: TGTGCCATCAGTGAGTCGGGACTAGTCGGCACAGATACGCAGTATTTT
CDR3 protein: CAISESGLVGTDTQYF